Presented here are 8 T cell receptor beta chains from one specimen sequenced in a study of T cell changes during pregnancy in multiple sclerosis. Repertoires were generated with immunoSEQ multiplex PCR, while TCRdb's copy carries only in-frame clones and drops some. Altogether approximately 30,000 clones are present, approximately 89% being singletons, with the ten largest covering about 4.9%. The sequenced sample was CD8+ T cells from peripheral blood mononuclear cells, obtained in the first trimester of pregnancy. Source of these receptors: a female donor with multiple sclerosis, enrolled in a pregnancy study.

The rearrangement joins TRBV13 to TRBJ1-2; D remains ambiguous. Per germline, CDR1 PRHDT and CDR2 FYEKMQ (reference sequence). Trimming removed 1 base at V and 5 bases at J, with 11 bases between. This CDR3 spans 14 amino acids. DNA of the CDR3: TGTGCCAGCAGCTTAGAGACGGAGCAATATGGCTACACCTTC. Translating it yields CASSLETEQYGYTF.

This clone has just one count. The chain joins TRBV27 to TRBJ1-5, with D possibly TRBD1 on 6 matching bases. V gave up 8 bases and J gave up 4 bases, with 12 bases separating them. CDR3 length equals 13 residues. From germline, CDR1 is MNHEY and CDR2 SMNVEV (reference sequence). Here the CDR3 DNA reads TGTGCCAGCGGACAGTCGGTTAATCAGCCCCAGCATTTT. This encodes CASGQSVNQPQHF.

The chain joins TRBV5-1 to TRBJ2-1, with 7 bases aligning to TRBD1. The CDR3 runs 15 residues. The trim removed 2 bases at V and 2 bases at J, leaving 4 bases unmatched. CDR1 is SGHRS and CDR2 is YFSETQ in the germline V gene. CDR3 bases: TGCGCCAGCAGCTTAGAACAGGGGACCTACAATGAGCAGTTCTTC. Its protein is CASSLEQGTYNEQFF.

The gene calls are TRBV5-4 and TRBJ2-1; 9 nucleotides line up with TRBD2. This CDR3 is built from 15 residues. Trimming at V came to 0 bases and at J to 3 bases, leaving 1 base not matched to a gene. Germline V gene data show CDR1 as SGHNT and CDR2 as YYREEE (reference sequence). CDR3 region: CASSLVAGVYNEQFF. CDR3 DNA sequence: TGTGCCAGCAGCTTGGTAGCGGGAGTCTACAATGAGCAGTTCTTC. The full variable domain, in which reference TRBV5-4 and TRBJ2-1 provide the parts outside the CDR3, is ETGVTQSPTHLIKTRGQQVTLRCSSQSGHNTVSWYQQALGQGPQFIFQYYREEENGRGNFPPRFSGLQFPNYSSELNVNALELDDSALYLCASSLVAGVYNEQFFGPGTRLTVL.

The J gene is TRBJ2-1, the V gene TRBV7-9; possible D gene TRBD2, 6 bases. CDR3 size: 16 residues. Germline V gene lookup returns CDR1 SEHNR and CDR2 FQNEAQ (reference sequence). Trimming pared 5 bases from V and 1 base from J, leaving 15 bases between. CDR3 protein: CASSPIAGSSYNEQFF. CDR3 DNA sequence: TGTGCCAGCAGCCCGATCGCGGGATCGTCCTACAATGAGCAGTTCTTC.

The rearrangement links TRBV28 to TRBJ1-5; 9 nucleotides match TRBD1. V trimming: 6 bases; J trimming: 4 bases; junction bases outside the gene matches: 4. Germline V gives CDR1 MDHEN, CDR2 SYDVKM. The CDR3 contains 14 residues. The CDR3 loop is CASSKTGGNQPQHF. The CDR3 bases are TGTGCCAGCAGCAAGACAGGGGGGAATCAGCCCCAGCATTTT.

V usage is TRBV5-1 and J usage is TRBJ1-4; possible D gene TRBD1, 6 bases. The CDR3 consists of 15 residues. V lost 2 bases and J 8 bases, leaving 16 bases between the germline ends. Germline loops: CDR1 SGHRS, CDR2 YFSETQ. The CDR3 sequence: CASSFGQTAREKLFF. CDR3 DNA: TGCGCCAGCAGCTTTGGACAGACAGCACGAGAAAAACTGTTTTTT.

J is TRBJ1-1 and V is TRBV19; TRBD1 might be the D (6 bases). V was clipped by 6 bases and J by 3 bases, with 14 bases between them. This CDR3 comprises 14 residues. In germline, CDR1 is LNHDA, CDR2 SQIVND (reference sequence). The CDR3 DNA sequence: TGTGCCAGTAGCTTGTGGGGGGGCGACACTGAAGCTTTCTTT. Protein: CASSLWGGDTEAFF.